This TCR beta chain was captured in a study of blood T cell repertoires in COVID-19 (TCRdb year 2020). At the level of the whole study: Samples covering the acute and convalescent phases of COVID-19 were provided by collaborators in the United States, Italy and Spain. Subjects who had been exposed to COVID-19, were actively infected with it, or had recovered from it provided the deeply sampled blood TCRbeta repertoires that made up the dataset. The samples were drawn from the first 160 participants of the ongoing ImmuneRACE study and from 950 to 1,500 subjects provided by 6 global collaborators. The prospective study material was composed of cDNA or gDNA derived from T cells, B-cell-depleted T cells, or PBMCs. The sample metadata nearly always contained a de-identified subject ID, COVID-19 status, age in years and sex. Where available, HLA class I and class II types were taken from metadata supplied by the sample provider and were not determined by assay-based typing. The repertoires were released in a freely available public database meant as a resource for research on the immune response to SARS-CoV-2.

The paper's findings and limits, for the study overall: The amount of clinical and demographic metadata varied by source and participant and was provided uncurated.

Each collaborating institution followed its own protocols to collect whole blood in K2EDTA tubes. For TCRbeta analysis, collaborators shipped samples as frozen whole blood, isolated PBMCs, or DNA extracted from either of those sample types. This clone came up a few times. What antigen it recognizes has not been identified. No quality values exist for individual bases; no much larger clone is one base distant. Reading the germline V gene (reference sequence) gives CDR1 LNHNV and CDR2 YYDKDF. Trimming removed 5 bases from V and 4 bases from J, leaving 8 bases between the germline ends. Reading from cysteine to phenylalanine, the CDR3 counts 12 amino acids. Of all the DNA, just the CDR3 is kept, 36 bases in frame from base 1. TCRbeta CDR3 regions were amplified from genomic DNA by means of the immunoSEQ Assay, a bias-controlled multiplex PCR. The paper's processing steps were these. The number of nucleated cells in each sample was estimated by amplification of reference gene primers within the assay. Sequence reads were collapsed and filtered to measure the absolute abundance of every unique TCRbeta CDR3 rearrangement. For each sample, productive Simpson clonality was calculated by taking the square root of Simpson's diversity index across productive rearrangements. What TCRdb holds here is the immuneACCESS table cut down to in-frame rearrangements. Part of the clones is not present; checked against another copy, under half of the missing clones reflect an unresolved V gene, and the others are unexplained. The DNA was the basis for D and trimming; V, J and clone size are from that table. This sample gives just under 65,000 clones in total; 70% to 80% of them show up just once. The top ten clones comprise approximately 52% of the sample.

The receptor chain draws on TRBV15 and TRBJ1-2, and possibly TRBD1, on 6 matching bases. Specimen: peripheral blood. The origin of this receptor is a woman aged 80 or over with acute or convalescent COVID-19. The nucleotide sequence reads TGTGCCACCAGCCAGGGGACCTATGGCTACACCTTC. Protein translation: CATSQGTYGYTF.